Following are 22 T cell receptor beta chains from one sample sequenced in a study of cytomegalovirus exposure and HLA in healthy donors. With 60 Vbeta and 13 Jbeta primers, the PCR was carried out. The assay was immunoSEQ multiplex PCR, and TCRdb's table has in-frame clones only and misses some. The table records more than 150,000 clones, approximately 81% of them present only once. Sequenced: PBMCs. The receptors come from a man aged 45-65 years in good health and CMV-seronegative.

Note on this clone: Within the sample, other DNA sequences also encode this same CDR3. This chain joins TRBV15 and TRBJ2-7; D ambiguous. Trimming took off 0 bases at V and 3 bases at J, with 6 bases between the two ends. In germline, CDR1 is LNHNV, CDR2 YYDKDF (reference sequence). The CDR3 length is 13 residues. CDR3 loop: CATSRERGYEQYF. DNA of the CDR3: TGTGCCACCAGCAGAGAACGAGGCTACGAGCAGTACTTC.

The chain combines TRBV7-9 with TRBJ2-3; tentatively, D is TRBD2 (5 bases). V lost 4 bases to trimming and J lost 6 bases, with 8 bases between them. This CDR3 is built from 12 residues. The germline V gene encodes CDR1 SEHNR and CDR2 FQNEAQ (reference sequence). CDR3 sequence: CASSSEGDTQYF. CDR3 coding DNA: TGTGCCAGCAGCTCAGAGGGCGATACGCAGTATTTT.

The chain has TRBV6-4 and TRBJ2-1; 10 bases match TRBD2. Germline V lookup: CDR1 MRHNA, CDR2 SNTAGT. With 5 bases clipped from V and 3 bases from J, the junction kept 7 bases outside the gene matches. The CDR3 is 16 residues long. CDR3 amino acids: CASSPLSGGGYNEQFF. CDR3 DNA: TGTGCCAGCAGTCCCTTAAGCGGGGGGGGCTACAATGAGCAGTTCTTC.

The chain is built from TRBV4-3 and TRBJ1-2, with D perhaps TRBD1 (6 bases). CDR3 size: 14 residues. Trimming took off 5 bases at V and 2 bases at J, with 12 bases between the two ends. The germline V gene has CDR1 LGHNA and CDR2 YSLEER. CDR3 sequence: CASSSATGNYGYTF. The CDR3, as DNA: TGCGCCAGCAGCTCCGCGACAGGCAACTATGGCTACACCTTC.

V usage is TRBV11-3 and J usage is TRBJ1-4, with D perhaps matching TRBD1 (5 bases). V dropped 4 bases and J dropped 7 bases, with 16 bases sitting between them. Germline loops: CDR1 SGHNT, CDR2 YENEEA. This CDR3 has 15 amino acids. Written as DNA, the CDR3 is TGTGCCAGCAGCTCCAGCCGCGGTCAGGGTGAAAAACTGTTTTTT. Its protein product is CASSSSRGQGEKLFF. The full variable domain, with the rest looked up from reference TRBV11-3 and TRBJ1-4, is EAGVVQSPRYKIIEKKQPVAFWCNPISGHNTLYWYLQNLGQGPELLIRYENEEAVDDSQLPKDRFSAERLKGVDSTLKIQPAELGDSAVYLCASSSSRGQGEKLFFGSGTQLSVL.

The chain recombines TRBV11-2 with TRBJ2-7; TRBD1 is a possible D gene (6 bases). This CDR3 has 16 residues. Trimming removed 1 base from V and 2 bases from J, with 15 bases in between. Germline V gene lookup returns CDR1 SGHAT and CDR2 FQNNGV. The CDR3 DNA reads TGTGCCAGCAGCTTAGCGGGAAGGGGGAATCCCTACGAGCAGTACTTC. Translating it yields CASSLAGRGNPYEQYF.

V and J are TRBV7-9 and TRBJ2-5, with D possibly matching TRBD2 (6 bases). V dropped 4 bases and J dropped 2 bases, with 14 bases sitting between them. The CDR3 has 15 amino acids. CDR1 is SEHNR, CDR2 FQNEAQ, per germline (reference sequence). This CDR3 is CASSSLRLVQETQYF. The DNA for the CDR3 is TGTGCCAGCAGCTCGCTACGACTAGTTCAAGAGACCCAGTACTTC. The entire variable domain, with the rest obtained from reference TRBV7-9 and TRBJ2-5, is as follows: DTGVSQNPRHKITKRGQNVTFRCDPISEHNRLYWYRQTLGQGPEFLTYFQNEAQLEKSRLLSDRFSAERPKGSFSTLEIQRTEQGDSAMYLCASSSLRLVQETQYFGPGTRLLVL.

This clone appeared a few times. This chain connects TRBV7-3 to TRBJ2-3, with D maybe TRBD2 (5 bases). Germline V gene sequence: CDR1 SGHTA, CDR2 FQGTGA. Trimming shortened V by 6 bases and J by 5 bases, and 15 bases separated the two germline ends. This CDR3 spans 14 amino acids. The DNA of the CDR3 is TGTGCCAGCAGGCCCCCCGGAGGTGGAGATACGCAGTATTTT. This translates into CASRPPGGGDTQYF. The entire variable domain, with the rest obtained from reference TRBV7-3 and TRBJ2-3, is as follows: GAGVSQTPSNKVTEKGKYVELRCDPISGHTALYWYRQSLGQGPEFLIYFQGTGAADDSGLPNDRFFAVRPEGSVSTLKIQRTERGDSAVYLCASRPPGGGDTQYFGPGTRLTVL.

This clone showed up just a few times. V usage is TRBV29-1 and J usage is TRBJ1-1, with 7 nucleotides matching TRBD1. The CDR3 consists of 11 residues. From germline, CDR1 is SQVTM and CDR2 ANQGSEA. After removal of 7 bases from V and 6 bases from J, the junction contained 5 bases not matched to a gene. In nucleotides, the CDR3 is TGCAGCGGATTAACAGGGGCTGAAGCTTTCTTT. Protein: CSGLTGAEAFF.

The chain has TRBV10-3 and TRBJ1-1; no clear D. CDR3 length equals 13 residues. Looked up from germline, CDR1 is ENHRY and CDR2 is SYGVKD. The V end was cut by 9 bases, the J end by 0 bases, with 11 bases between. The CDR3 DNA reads TGTGCCATTTCGGGGAACATGAACACTGAAGCTTTCTTT. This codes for CAISGNMNTEAFF.

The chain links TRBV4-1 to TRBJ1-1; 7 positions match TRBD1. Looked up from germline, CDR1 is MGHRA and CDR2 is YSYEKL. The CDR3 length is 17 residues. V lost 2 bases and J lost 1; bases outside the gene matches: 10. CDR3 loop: CASSQSFRGLGNTEAFF. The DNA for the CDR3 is TGCGCCAGCAGCCAATCCTTTAGGGGGCTTGGGAACACTGAAGCTTTCTTT.

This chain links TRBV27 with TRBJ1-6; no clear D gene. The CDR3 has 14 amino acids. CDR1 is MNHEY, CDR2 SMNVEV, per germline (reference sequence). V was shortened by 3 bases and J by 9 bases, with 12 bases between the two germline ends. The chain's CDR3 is CASSLEFSGSPLHF. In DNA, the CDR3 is TGTGCCAGCAGTTTGGAATTCTCGGGTTCACCCCTCCACTTT.

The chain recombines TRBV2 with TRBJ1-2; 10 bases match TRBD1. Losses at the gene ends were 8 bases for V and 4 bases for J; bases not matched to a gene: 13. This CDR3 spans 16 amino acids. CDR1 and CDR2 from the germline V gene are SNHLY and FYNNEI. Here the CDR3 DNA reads TGTGCCAGCGTCTTACTGGGGACAGGGGTTCCCTATGGCTACACCTTC. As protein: CASVLLGTGVPYGYTF.

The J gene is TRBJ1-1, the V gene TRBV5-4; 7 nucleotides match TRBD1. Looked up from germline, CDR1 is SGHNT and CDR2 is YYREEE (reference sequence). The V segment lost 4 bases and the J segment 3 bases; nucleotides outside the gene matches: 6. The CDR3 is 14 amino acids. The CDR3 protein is CASSTDREDTEAFF. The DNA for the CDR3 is TGTGCCAGCAGCACCGACAGGGAGGACACTGAAGCTTTCTTT.

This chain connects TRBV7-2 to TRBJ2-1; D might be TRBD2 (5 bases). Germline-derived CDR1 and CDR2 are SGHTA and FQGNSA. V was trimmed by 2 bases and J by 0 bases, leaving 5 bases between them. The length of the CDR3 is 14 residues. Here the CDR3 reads CASSLTSSYNEQFF. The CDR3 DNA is TGTGCCAGCAGCTTAACTAGCTCCTACAATGAGCAGTTCTTC. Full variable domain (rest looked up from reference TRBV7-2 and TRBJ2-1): GAGVSQSPSNKVTEKGKDVELRCDPISGHTALYWYRQSLGQGLEFLIYFQGNSAPDKSGLPSDRFSAERTGGSVSTLTIQRTQQEDSAVYLCASSLTSSYNEQFFGPGTRLTVL.

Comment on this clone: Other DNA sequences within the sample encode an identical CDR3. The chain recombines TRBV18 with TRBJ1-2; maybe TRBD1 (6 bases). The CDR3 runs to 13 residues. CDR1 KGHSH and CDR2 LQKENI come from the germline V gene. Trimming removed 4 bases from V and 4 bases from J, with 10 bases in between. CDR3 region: CASSRGGSYGYTF. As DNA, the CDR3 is TGTGCCAGCTCACGGGGGGGCTCCTATGGCTACACCTTC.

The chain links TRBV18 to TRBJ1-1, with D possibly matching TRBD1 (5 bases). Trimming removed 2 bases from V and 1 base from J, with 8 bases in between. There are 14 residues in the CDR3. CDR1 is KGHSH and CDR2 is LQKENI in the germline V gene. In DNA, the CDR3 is TGTGCCAGCTCACCAGGACACCAGAACACTGAAGCTTTCTTT. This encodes CASSPGHQNTEAFF. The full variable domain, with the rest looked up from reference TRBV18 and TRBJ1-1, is NAGVMQNPRHLVRRRGQEARLRCSPMKGHSHVYWYRQLPEEGLKFMVYLQKENIIDESGMPKERFSAEFPKEGPSILRIQQVVRGDSAAYFCASSPGHQNTEAFFGQGTRLTVV.

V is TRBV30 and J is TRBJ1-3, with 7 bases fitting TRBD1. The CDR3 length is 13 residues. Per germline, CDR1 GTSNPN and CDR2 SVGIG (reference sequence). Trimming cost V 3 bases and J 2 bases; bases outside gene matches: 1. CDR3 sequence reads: CAWRQGAGNTIYF. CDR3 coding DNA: TGTGCCTGGAGGCAGGGGGCTGGAAACACCATATATTTT.

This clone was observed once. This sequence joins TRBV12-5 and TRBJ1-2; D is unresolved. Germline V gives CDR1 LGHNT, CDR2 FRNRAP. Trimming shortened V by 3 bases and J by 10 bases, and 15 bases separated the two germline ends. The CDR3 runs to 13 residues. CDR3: CASGFHFSGSYTF. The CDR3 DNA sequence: TGTGCTAGTGGTTTCCACTTTTCCGGTTCCTACACCTTC.

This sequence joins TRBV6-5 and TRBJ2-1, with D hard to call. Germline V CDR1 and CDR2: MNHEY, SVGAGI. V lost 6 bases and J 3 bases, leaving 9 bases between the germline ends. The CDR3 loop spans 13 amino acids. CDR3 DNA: TGTGCCAGCAGCTCGGTCCTCTACAATGAGCAGTTCTTC. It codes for CASSSVLYNEQFF.

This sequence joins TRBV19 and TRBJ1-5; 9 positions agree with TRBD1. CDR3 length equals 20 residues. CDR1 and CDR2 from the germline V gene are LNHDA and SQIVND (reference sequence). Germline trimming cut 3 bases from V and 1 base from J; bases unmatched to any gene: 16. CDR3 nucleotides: TGTGCCAGTAGTATCTACCCCTCCGGGACAGGGTTAAGGAGCAATCAGCCCCAGCATTTT. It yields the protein CASSIYPSGTGLRSNQPQHF.

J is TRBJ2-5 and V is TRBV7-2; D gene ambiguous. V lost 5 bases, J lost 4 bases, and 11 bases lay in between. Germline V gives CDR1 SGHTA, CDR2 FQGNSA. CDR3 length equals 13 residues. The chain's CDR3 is CASSPRLRETQYF. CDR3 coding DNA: TGTGCCAGCAGCCCAAGACTCAGAGAGACCCAGTACTTC.